This entry features one T cell receptor (beta chain) sequence. Its antigen is currently unknown. J lost 5 bases, V lost 3 bases, and 3 bases had no gene match. The germline gives CDR1 LGHDT, CDR2 YNNKEL (reference sequence). The CDR3 sequence is 15 residues long. Second-dose schedules of about 4 or about 12 weeks were combined. These data originate in a study of T cell responses to AZD1222 COVID-19 vaccine. Only in-frame clones appear in the TCRdb table, and some are missing; sequencing was by immunoSEQ multiplex PCR. This table holds around 160,000 clones, 92% found once. Regarding the study as a whole: There were repertoire samples only from the period after the peak T cell response. Spike-spanning, vaccine-associated CD4 TCRs were dominant at 160-218 and 743-854.

The receptor was derived from an adult who received the AZD1222 COVID-19 vaccine. The sequencing used peripheral blood, collected 28 days after the second AZD1222 dose. The J gene is TRBJ2-7, the V gene TRBV3-1 (or the pseudogene TRBV3-2), with 14 bases matching TRBD2. In DNA form, the CDR3 reads TGTGCCAGCAGCCAGGGGACTAGCGGGAGCCACGAGCAGTACTTC. Translating gives CASSQGTSGSHEQYF.